These 12 T cell receptor beta chains came from one sample sequenced in a study of CD8 T cells in ankylosing spondylitis. TCRdb reanalysed the 5' RACE reads using MiXCR and keeps one entry per CDR3 protein. The repertoire includes around 300,000 distinct CDR3 sequences, roughly 12% of them detected once, and around 8.4% sits in the top ten. Sequences were obtained from blood, either unsorted or a sorted T cell fraction (not recorded which). These receptors originate from a female donor with ankylosing spondylitis or in good health (not recorded which).

This clonotype was recorded at least ten times. The chain couples TRBV20-1 to TRBJ2-1; the D gene is possibly TRBD2 (6 bases). V dropped 3 bases and J dropped 10 bases, with 13 bases sitting between them. Germline assignment: CDR1 DFQATT and CDR2 SNEGSKA (reference sequence). The CDR3 loop spans 12 amino acids. Here the CDR3 reads CSAREPSAEQFF. The CDR3 coding sequence is TGCAGTGCTAGGGAACCTAGCGCGGAGCAGTTCTTC.

This clonotype showed up just a few times. The V and J genes are TRBV12-3 or TRBV12-4 and TRBJ1-6; TRBD1 matches 9 bases. The CDR3 covers 15 residues. Trimming removed 5 bases from V and 7 bases from J; junction bases left unmatched: 6. The CDR3 loop is CASSLTGTGNSPLHF. The CDR3 DNA reads TGTGCCAGCAGTCTCACCGGGACAGGGAATTCACCCCTCCACTTT.

J is TRBJ2-5 and V is TRBV5-1; tentatively, D is TRBD1 or TRBD2 (5 bases each). CDR1 SGHRS and CDR2 YFSETQ come from the germline V gene. V was clipped by 1 base and J by 2 bases, with 21 bases between them. This CDR3 is built from 18 residues. CDR3 DNA sequence: TGCGCCAGCAGCTTGAACCTTCGTCCGGGACGGATACAAGAGACCCAGTACTTC. It codes for CASSLNLRPGRIQETQYF.

This rearrangement joins TRBV20-1 to TRBJ1-1; D is uncertain. Germline V gives CDR1 DFQATT, CDR2 SNEGSKA (reference sequence). V lost 2 bases, J lost 1 base, and 11 bases lay in between. CDR3 length: 14 amino acids. CDR3 in DNA: TGCAGTGCTAGACACGGGTCGAAGAACACTGAAGCTTTCTTT. Translation gives CSARHGSKNTEAFF.

This clonotype was seen many times. The CDR3 sequence: CSARAIWGASSGANVLTF. CDR3 DNA: TGCAGTGCTAGAGCAATTTGGGGGGCGAGCTCTGGGGCCAACGTCCTGACTTTC. The chain is built from TRBV20-1 and TRBJ2-6; D possibly matches TRBD1 or TRBD2 (6 bases each). The CDR3 is made up of 18 amino acids. Germline V lookup: CDR1 DFQATT, CDR2 SNEGSKA (reference sequence). Trimming removed 1 base from V and 0 bases from J, with 16 bases in between.

This clonotype was seen at least ten times. The genes are TRBV20-1 and TRBJ2-3; TRBD2 might be the D (6 bases). Germline V gene sequence: CDR1 DFQATT, CDR2 SNEGSKA (reference sequence). The CDR3 length is 15 residues. With 5 bases removed from V and 3 bases from J, the gap between germline ends came to 18 bases. The DNA for the CDR3 is TGCAGTGCTGCGCCGCGGGGTCTAGCAACAGATACGCAGTATTTT. Amino acid sequence: CSAAPRGLATDTQYF.

In this sample, this clonotype turned up many times. The chain combines TRBV20-1 with TRBJ1-3; 9 positions match TRBD1. V lost 4 bases and J lost 1; bases outside the gene matches: 5. This CDR3 is built from 15 residues. Germline V gene sequence: CDR1 DFQATT, CDR2 SNEGSKA (reference sequence). DNA of the CDR3: TGCAGTGCTATCCGAGACAGGGGGTCTGGAAACACCATATATTTT. This codes for CSAIRDRGSGNTIYF.

In this sample, this clonotype turned up many times. This chain links TRBV28 with TRBJ1-6, with 7 bases aligning to TRBD1. Germline CDR1 reads MDHEN; CDR2 reads SYDVKM. Unmatched junction bases numbered 7, after V lost 4 bases and J lost 7 bases. The length of the CDR3 is 15 residues. The CDR3 sequence is CASSSQGLGNSPLHF. The CDR3 DNA follows: TGTGCCAGCAGTTCACAGGGGTTAGGAAATTCACCCCTCCACTTT.

Ten or more counts support this clonotype. The chain recombines TRBV25-1 with TRBJ2-1; a weak D match, TRBD1 (6 bases). The V end lost 6 bases, the J end lost 3 bases, and 12 bases lay between the germline ends. Germline V lookup: CDR1 MGHDK, CDR2 SYGVNS. The CDR3 totals 14 residues. This CDR3 reads CASRTLDSYNEQFF. The CDR3 bases are TGTGCCAGCAGGACCCTGGACAGCTACAATGAGCAGTTCTTC.

This clonotype has a count of ten or more. The V gene is TRBV5-1, the J gene TRBJ1-5; 8 bases fit TRBD1. V was pared by 2 bases and J by 1 base, with 14 bases of the junction left unmatched. Looked up from germline, CDR1 is SGHRS and CDR2 is YFSETQ. This CDR3 region has 19 residues. Here the CDR3 DNA reads TGCGCCAGCAGCTTACACCAGGGACAGGTGGTTTGGAGCAATCAGCCCCAGCATTTT. Amino acid sequence: CASSLHQGQVVWSNQPQHF.

V gene TRBV12-3 or TRBV12-4 combines with J gene TRBJ1-1; D unclear. Trimming left V 7 bases short and J 0 bases short, with 6 bases between. CDR3 length: 12 amino acids. CDR3 sequence: CASNPMNTEAFF. The CDR3 nucleotides read TGTGCCAGCAACCCGATGAACACTGAAGCTTTCTTT.

V usage is TRBV20-1 and J usage is TRBJ2-7; the D gene is possibly TRBD1 (5 bases). The germline CDR1 and CDR2 sequences are DFQATT and SNEGSKA (reference sequence). This CDR3 is 12 amino acids long. V lost 5 bases and J lost 5, with 13 bases in between. This chain's CDR3 is CSAGRVFNEQYF. The DNA of the CDR3 is TGCAGTGCTGGCAGGGTTTTCAACGAGCAGTACTTC.